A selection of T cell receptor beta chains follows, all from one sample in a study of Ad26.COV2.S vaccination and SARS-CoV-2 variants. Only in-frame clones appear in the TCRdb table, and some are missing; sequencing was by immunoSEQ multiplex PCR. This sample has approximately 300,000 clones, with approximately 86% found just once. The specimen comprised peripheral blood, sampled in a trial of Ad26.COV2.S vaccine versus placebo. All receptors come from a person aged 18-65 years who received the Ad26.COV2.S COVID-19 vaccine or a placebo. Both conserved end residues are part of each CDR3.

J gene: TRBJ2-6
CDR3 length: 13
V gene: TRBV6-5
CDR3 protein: CAGAASGANVLTF

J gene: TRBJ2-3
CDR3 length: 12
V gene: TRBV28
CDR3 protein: CASSRSADTQYF

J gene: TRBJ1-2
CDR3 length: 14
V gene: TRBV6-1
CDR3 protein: CASSEVRIRVGYTF

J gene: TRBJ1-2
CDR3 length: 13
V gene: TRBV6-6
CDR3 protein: CASSYSRRDGYTF

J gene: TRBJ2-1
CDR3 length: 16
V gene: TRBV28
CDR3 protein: CASSFRGLNSYNEQFF

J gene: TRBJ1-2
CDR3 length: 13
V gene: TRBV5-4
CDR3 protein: CASSLFGGDGYTF

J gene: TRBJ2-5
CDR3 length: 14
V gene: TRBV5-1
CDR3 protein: CASSLGGVGETQYF

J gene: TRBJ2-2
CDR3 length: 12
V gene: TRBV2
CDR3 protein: CASRIYAGELFF

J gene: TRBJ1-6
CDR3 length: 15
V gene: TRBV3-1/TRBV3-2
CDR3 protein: CASSSTTGPDSPLHF

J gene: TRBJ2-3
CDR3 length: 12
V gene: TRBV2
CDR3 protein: CASMTTGDTQYF

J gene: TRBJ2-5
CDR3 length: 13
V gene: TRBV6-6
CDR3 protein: CAARDSGEETQYF

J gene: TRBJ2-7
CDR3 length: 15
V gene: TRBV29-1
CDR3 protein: CSVDSTGATWSEQYF

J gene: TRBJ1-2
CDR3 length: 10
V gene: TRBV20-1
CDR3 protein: CSASRDGYTF

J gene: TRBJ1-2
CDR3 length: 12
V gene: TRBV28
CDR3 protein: CASSPPEGGYTF

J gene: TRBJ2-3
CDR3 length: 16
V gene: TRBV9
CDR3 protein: CASSIQGTGGQGVQYF

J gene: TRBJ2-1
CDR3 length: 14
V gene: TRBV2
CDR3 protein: CASSAAISYNEQFF

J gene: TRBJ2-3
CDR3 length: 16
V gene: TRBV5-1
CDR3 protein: CASSLMTGPSTDTQYF

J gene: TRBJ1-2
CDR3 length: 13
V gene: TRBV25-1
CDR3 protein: CASSERLNYGYTF

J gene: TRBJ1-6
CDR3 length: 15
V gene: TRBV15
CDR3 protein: CATSRDGYTNSPLHF

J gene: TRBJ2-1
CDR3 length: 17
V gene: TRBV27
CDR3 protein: CASSLRWLAGAYNEQFF

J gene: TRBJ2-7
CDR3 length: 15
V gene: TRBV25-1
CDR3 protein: CASRGGGDSSYEQYF

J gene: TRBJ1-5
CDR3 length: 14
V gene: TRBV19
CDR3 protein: CASSIRTENQPQHF